This TCR beta chain was identified in a study of blood T cell repertoires in COVID-19. The wider study: COVID-19 samples collected from the United States, Italy and Spain covered acute and convalescent phases.

The V end was cut by 6 bases, the J end by 0 bases, with 12 bases between. The CDR3 spans 15 residues. The germline V gene encodes CDR1 SNHLY and CDR2 FYNNEI. Sequencing used immunoSEQ multiplex PCR; TCRdb keeps in-frame clones, though not all of them. Of some 80,000 clones in the sample, approximately 92% were seen once. The TCR originated in a woman over 75 with acute or convalescent COVID-19. Sequencing used peripheral blood. This chain uses TRBV2 with TRBJ1-3; TRBD1 might be the D (6 bases). CDR3 loop: CASRADSLSGNTIYF. Written as DNA, the CDR3 is TGTGCCAGCAGGGCGGACAGCCTCTCTGGAAACACCATATATTTT.